The text below deals with one T cell receptor beta chain. The CDR3 extends over 17 amino acids. V lost 5 bases and J 9 bases, leaving 23 bases between the germline ends. Germline V lookup: CDR1 MDHEN, CDR2 SYDVKM. This record comes from a study of OX40 agonist ivuxolimab in advanced cancers. In the study overall: Each patient was given ivuxolimab into a vein every 2 weeks, at 0.01 to 10 mg/kg.

Repertoires were generated with immunoSEQ multiplex PCR, while TCRdb's copy carries only in-frame clones and drops some. The data hold fewer than 50,000 clones, with approximately 85% observed a single time. The sequences come from CD4+ or CD8+ T cells sorted from blood, collected in a trial of the OX40 agonist ivuxolimab. V is TRBV28 and J is TRBJ1-6; D may be TRBD1 (6 bases). The source is an adult with an advanced solid tumor such as melanoma, head and neck, liver or kidney cancer. The CDR3 sequence: CASSHAAETGLRSPLHF. In DNA form, the CDR3 reads TGTGCCAGCAGTCACGCCGCCGAGACAGGCCTTCGTTCACCCCTCCACTTT.